This T cell receptor (beta chain) originates from a study of identical twins. Regarding the study as a whole: Low generation probability was overrepresented in out-of-frame alpha sequences shared by twins. Model-predicted out-of-frame TCR alpha sharing fell below observed values in monozygotic twins. It was possible that invariant MAIT and iNKT cells partly confounded the zero-insertion analyses.

With respect to this clonotype: The antigen remains undetermined.

Only healthy Caucasians were enrolled as donors. TCRdb independently ran MiXCR on the 5' RACE reads; one entry per CDR3 protein. The data hold roughly 1.6 million distinct CDR3 sequences, with about 32% observed a single time. CDR3 length: 11 amino acids. The ends were cut back, 9 bases at V and 6 bases at J, with 9 bases in the middle. The germline gives CDR1 MDHEN, CDR2 SYDVKM. The rearrangement uses TRBV28 and TRBJ1-5; D gene ambiguous. The specimen was cord blood. The sequence derives from a newborn girl in good health. CDR3 nucleotide sequence: TGTGCCAGTAAGTCGACTCAGCCCCAGCATTTT. It translates to CASKSTQPQHF.